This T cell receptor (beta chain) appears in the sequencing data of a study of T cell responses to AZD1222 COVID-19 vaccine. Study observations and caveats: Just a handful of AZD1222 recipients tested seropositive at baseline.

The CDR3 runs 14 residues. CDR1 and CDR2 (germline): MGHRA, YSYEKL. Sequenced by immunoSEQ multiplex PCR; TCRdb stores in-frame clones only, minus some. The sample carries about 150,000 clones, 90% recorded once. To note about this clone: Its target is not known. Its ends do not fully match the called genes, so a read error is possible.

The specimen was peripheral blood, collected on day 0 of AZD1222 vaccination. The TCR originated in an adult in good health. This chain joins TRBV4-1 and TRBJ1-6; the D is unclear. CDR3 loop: CASSQESTGSPLYF. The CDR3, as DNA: TGCGCCAGCAGCCAAGAAAGTACGGGGTCACCCCTCTACTTT.